The next 17 T cell receptor beta chains were all read from a single sample in a study of low-dose radiotherapy and immunotherapy resistance in tumors. Time point reported: after trial treatment. Documented treatment: LDRT plus nivolumab, ipilimumab, low-dose cyclophosphamide and aspirin (RACIN trial). TRAV- and TRBV-specific primers primed first-strand cDNA, covering alpha and beta chains. TCRs underwent 20 PCR cycles of amplification with a constant-region primer and V-primer adapter. TCRdb used MiXCR to reprocess the reads, holding one entry per CDR3 protein. In the table there are approximately 100,000 distinct CDR3 sequences, around 20% of which are singletons. The sample consisted of PBMCs, taken after low-dose radiotherapy plus immunotherapy. The receptors derive from a male donor with prostate cancer.

This clonotype was detected a few times. CDR3 DNA sequence: TGTGCCAGCAGCAACCCTAGCAGCGGGGGGCCCGGGGAGACCCAGTACTTC. Translation: CASSNPSSGGPGETQYF. J is TRBJ2-5 and V is TRBV9; the match to TRBD2 covers 9 bases. This CDR3 region has 17 residues. The trim removed 4 bases at V and 5 bases at J, leaving 15 bases unmatched. Germline lookup yields CDR1 SGDLS and CDR2 YYNGEE. Together with reference TRBV9 and TRBJ2-5, the CDR3 gives the full variable domain: DSGVTQTPKHLITATGQRVTLRCSPRSGDLSVYWYQQSLDQGLQFLIQYYNGEERAKGNILERFSAQQFPDLHSELNLSSLELGDSALYFCASSNPSSGGPGETQYFGPGTRLLVL.

This clonotype was counted at least ten times. V and J are TRBV6-5 and TRBJ2-6; 8 bases line up with TRBD1. V was pared by 6 bases and J by 0 bases, with 10 bases of the junction left unmatched. Germline CDR1 and CDR2: MNHEY and SVGAGI. The CDR3 runs to 18 residues. The CDR3 region is CASSRMTGDFSGANVLTF. DNA for the CDR3: TGTGCCAGCAGCCGGATGACAGGGGATTTCTCTGGGGCCAACGTCCTGACTTTC.

This clonotype was counted ten times or more. The genes are TRBV27 and TRBJ1-4, with D uncertain. The CDR3 is made up of 12 amino acids. Trimming shortened V by 2 bases and J by 7 bases, and 5 bases separated the two germline ends. Germline V gene data show CDR1 as MNHEY and CDR2 as SMNVEV (reference sequence). CDR3 nucleotide sequence: TGTGCCAGCAGTTTAGAAGGTGAAAAACTGTTTTTT. The encoded protein is CASSLEGEKLFF.

This clonotype was seen many times. The rearrangement uses TRBV6-2 or TRBV6-3 and TRBJ2-1, with a tentative D call TRBD2 (6 bases). Germline CDR1 MNHEY, CDR2 SVGEGT. The germline V and J ends were trimmed by 0 bases and 12 bases, with 12 bases remaining between them. This CDR3 is 13 amino acids long. As DNA, the CDR3 is TGTGCCAGCAGTTACTCGGGCGGGGCTGCGCAGTTCTTC. Its protein product is CASSYSGGAAQFF.

On this clonotype: This may be a read error: a much more frequent sequence differs by one nucleotide. The chain has TRBV3-1 and TRBJ2-3, with 9 bases fitting TRBD1. Per germline, CDR1 LGHDT and CDR2 YNNKEL (reference sequence). The length of the CDR3 is 14 residues. Written as DNA, the CDR3 is TGTGTCAGCAGCCAGCGACAGGGGGCAGATACGCAGTATTTT. Translating it yields CVSSQRQGADTQYF.

This clonotype was detected ten times or more. The chain joins TRBV6-5 to TRBJ2-5; TRBD1 agrees at 7 bases. The length of the CDR3 is 14 residues. V trimming: 6 bases; J trimming: 2 bases; junction bases outside the gene matches: 6. Germline CDR1 reads MNHEY; CDR2 reads SVGAGI. The CDR3 nucleotides are TGTGCCAGCAGACAGGACAGGCGGCAAGAGACCCAGTACTTC. It specifies CASRQDRRQETQYF.

The rearrangement uses TRBV19 and TRBJ2-6; D might be TRBD1 (5 bases). Looked up from germline, CDR1 is LNHDA and CDR2 is SQIVND (reference sequence). The CDR3 extends over 19 amino acids. Trimming cost V 5 bases and J 3 bases, with 23 bases left between them. The CDR3 DNA reads TGTGCCAGTAGTCCCAGCCGGGCAGGGAAGATGTTTGGGGCCAACGTCCTGACTTTC. It codes for CASSPSRAGKMFGANVLTF.

As concerns this clonotype: With only one base between it and a far larger clone, this is likely a read error. The chain recombines TRBV6-2 or TRBV6-3 with TRBJ2-7; TRBD2 agrees at 16 bases. The CDR3 totals 13 residues. Germline values: CDR1 MNHEY, CDR2 SVGEGT. V lost 11 bases, J lost 5 bases, and 3 bases stayed unmatched. The CDR3 protein is CAAGLAGGNEQYF. The DNA for the CDR3 is TGTGCCGCGGGACTAGCGGGGGGGAACGAGCAGTACTTC.

This clonotype was seen a few times. CDR3 protein: CASSLIGDGGNTIYF. CDR3 coding DNA: TGCGCCAGCAGCTTGATCGGGGATGGTGGAAACACCATATATTTT. V usage is TRBV5-1 and J usage is TRBJ1-3; D is uncertain. The CDR3 sequence is 15 residues long. V lost 1 base and J lost 3, with 11 bases in between. CDR1 is SGHRS, CDR2 YFSETQ, per germline.

This clonotype was recorded many times. The chain carries TRBV7-2 and TRBJ2-5; 10 bases fit TRBD2. This CDR3 is built from 16 residues. Looked up from germline, CDR1 is SGHTA and CDR2 is FQGNSA. Trimming at V came to 4 bases and at J to 4 bases, leaving 9 bases not matched to a gene. This chain's CDR3 is CASSSQLLAGVETQYF. The CDR3 coding sequence is TGTGCCAGCAGCTCCCAACTCCTAGCGGGAGTAGAGACCCAGTACTTC.

The chain combines TRBV5-4 with TRBJ1-1, with 7 bases matching TRBD1. CDR3 length equals 15 residues. CDR1 and CDR2 (germline): SGHNT, YYREEE (reference sequence). The V and J ends lost 7 bases and 0 bases, in that order; junction bases with no gene match: 9. The CDR3 bases are TGTGCCAGCCAGGGGGGGGGAACCATGAACACTGAAGCTTTCTTT. Its protein product is CASQGGGTMNTEAFF.

The table lists this clonotype with many counts. The chain links TRBV23-1 to TRBJ1-5; 10 positions match TRBD1. TRBV23-1 is labeled an ORF, and its function is uncertain. The length of the CDR3 is 15 residues. The trim removed 4 bases at V and 9 bases at J, leaving 9 bases unmatched. The CDR3 nucleotides read TGCGCCAGCAGTCGTCGGGACAGGGGAAAACGGCCCCAGCATTTT. It yields the protein CASSRRDRGKRPQHF.

This clonotype was seen repeatedly, ten times or more. This chain links TRBV29-1 with TRBJ2-6, with D unresolved. The ends were cut back, 7 bases at V and 0 bases at J, with 13 bases in the middle. The germline V gene has CDR1 SQVTM and CDR2 ANQGSEA. The CDR3 sequence is 15 residues long. CDR3 sequence (DNA): TGCAGCGCAATAAGTGAGAGCTCTGGGGCCAACGTCCTGACTTTC. It specifies CSAISESSGANVLTF.

This clonotype was recorded many times. This chain links TRBV6-2 or TRBV6-3 with TRBJ1-1; D perhaps matches TRBD1 (5 bases). The CDR3 length is 14 residues. Germline CDR1 MNHEY, CDR2 SVGEGT. The V end lost 6 bases, the J end lost 0 bases, and 11 bases lay between the germline ends. This chain's CDR3 is CASRTGPMNTEAFF. As DNA, the CDR3 is TGTGCCAGCAGAACGGGACCGATGAACACTGAAGCTTTCTTT.

This clonotype was seen repeatedly, ten times or more. This chain connects TRBV10-3 to TRBJ2-5, with 8 bases fitting TRBD1. V was pared by 4 bases and J by 4 bases, with 11 bases of the junction left unmatched. Germline assignment: CDR1 ENHRY and CDR2 SYGVKD. There are 16 residues in the CDR3. CDR3 in amino acids: CAISADRVTTVETQYF. CDR3 sequence (DNA): TGTGCCATCAGTGCGGACAGGGTAACCACGGTAGAGACCCAGTACTTC.

This clonotype was observed many times. V usage is TRBV20-1 and J usage is TRBJ2-2, with D possibly matching TRBD2 (7 bases). From germline, CDR1 is DFQATT and CDR2 SNEGSKA (reference sequence). The CDR3 extends over 16 amino acids. With 2 bases removed from V and 6 bases from J, the gap between germline ends came to 19 bases. The CDR3: CSARSAGASLSGELFF. DNA for the CDR3: TGCAGTGCTAGAAGCGCGGGGGCGTCCCTTTCCGGGGAGCTGTTTTTT.

The chain uses TRBV18 and TRBJ1-5, with 7 bases lining up with TRBD1. CDR1 is KGHSH and CDR2 is LQKENI in the germline V gene. The CDR3 runs 16 residues. Losses at the gene ends were 0 bases for V and 6 bases for J; bases not matched to a gene: 8. This CDR3 reads CASSPPLTGFIQPQHF. The CDR3, as DNA: TGTGCCAGCTCACCACCGCTGACAGGGTTTATTCAGCCCCAGCATTTT.